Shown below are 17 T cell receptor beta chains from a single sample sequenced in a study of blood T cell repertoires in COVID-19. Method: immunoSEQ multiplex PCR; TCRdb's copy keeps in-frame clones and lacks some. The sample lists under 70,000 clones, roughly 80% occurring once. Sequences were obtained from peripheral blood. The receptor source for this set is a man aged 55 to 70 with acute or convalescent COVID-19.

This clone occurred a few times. The DNA of the CDR3 is TGCGCCAGCATGCCAGGGTTAATGAACACTGAAGCTTTCTTT. Amino acid sequence: CASMPGLMNTEAFF. The J gene is TRBJ1-1, the V gene TRBV23-1; perhaps TRBD1 as D (5 bases). TRBV23-1 has ORF status, its function being uncertain. CDR3 length: 14 residues. Trimming removed 7 bases from V and 0 bases from J, with 12 bases in between.

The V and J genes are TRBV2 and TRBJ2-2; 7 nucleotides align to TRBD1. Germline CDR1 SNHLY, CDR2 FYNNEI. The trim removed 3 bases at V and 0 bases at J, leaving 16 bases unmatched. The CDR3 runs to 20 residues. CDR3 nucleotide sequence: TGTGCCAGCAGTGATAGGACAGGCCTCCGAGGAGCGTCGAACACCGGGGAGCTGTTTTTT. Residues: CASSDRTGLRGASNTGELFF.

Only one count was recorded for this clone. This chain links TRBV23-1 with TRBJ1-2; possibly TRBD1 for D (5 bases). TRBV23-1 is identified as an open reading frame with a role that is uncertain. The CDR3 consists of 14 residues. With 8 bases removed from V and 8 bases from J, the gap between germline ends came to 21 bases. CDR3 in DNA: TGCGCCAGCTCGAAACAGGTGTCGAGATCCGGCTACACCTTC. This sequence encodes CASSKQVSRSGYTF.

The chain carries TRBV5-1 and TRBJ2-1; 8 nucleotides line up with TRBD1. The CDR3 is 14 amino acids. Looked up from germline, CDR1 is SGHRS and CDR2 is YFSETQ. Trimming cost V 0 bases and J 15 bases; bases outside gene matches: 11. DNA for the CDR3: TGCGCCAGCAGCTTGGGGGGATTTACAGGGGGACCGTTCTTC. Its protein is CASSLGGFTGGPFF.

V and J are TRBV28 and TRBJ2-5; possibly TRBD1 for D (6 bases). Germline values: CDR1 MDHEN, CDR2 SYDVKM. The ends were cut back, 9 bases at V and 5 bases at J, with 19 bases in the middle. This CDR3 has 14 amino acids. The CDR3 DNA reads TGTGCCAGTCGAGATTCAGGGGTGGGGGAGACCCAGTACTTC. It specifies CASRDSGVGETQYF.

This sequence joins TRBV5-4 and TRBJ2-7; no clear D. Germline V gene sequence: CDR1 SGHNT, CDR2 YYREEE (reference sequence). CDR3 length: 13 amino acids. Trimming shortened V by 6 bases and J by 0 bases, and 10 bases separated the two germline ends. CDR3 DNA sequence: TGTGCCAGCACCGTCGACATCTCCTACGAGCAGTACTTC. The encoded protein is CASTVDISYEQYF.

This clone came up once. CDR3 DNA sequence: TGTGCCACCAGCAGATGGGGACAGGGGGCCTACGAGCAGTACTTC. Its translation is CATSRWGQGAYEQYF. The chain employs TRBV15 and TRBJ2-7; 11 bases map to TRBD1. Germline assignment: CDR1 LNHNV and CDR2 YYDKDF (reference sequence). V gave up 2 bases and J gave up 2 bases; unmatched junction bases: 2. This CDR3 comprises 15 residues.

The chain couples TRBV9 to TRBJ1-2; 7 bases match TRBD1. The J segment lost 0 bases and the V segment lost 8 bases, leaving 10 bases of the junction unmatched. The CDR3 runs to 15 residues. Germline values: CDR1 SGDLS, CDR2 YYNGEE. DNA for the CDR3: TGTGCCAGTACGACTCGGGACAGCACTAACTATGGCTACACCTTC. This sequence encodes CASTTRDSTNYGYTF.

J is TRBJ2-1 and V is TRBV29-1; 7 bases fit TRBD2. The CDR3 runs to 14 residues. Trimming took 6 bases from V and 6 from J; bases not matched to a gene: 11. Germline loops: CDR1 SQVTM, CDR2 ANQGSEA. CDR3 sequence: CSVAGGRKLNEQFF. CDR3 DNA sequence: TGCAGCGTGGCGGGCGGGAGAAAACTCAATGAGCAGTTCTTC.

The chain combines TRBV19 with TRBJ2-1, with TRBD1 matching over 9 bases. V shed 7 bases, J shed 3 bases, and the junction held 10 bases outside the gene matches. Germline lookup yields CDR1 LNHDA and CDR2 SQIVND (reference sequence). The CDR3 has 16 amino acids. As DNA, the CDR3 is TGTGCCAGTACCGGGGGGCGGACAGGGGTCTACAATGAGCAGTTCTTC. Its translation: CASTGGRTGVYNEQFF.

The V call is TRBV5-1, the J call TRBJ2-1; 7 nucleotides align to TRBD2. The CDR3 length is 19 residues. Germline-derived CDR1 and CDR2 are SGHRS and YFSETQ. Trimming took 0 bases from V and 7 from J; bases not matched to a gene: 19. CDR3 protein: CASSLAVGTSVGVRNEQFF. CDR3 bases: TGCGCCAGCAGCTTGGCCGTGGGCACTAGCGTCGGGGTCCGAAATGAGCAGTTCTTC.

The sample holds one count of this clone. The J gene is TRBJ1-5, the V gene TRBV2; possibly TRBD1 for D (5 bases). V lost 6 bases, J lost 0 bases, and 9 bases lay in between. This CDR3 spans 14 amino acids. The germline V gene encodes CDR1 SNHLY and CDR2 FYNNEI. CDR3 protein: CASSRTHSNQPQHF. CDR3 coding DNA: TGTGCCAGCAGCCGGACACATAGCAATCAGCCCCAGCATTTT.

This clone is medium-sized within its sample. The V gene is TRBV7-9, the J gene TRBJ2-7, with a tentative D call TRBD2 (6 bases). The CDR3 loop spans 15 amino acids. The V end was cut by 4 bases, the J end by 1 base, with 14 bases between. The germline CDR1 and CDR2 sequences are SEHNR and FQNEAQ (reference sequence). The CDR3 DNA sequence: TGTGCCAGCAGCTCTACCTTCGGGACTTCCTACGAGCAGTACTTC. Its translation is CASSSTFGTSYEQYF.

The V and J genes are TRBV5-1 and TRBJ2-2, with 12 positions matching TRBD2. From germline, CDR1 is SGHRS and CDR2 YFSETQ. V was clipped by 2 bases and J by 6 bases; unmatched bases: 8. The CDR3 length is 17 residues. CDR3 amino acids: CASSLLAGGRTAGELFF. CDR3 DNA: TGCGCCAGCAGCTTACTAGCGGGAGGACGAACCGCCGGGGAGCTGTTTTTT. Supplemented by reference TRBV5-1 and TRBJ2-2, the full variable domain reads KAGVTQTPRYLIKTRGQQVTLSCSPISGHRSVSWYQQTPGQGLQFLFEYFSETQRNKGNFPGRFSGRQFSNSRSEMNVSTLELGDSALYLCASSLLAGGRTAGELFFGEGSRLTVL.

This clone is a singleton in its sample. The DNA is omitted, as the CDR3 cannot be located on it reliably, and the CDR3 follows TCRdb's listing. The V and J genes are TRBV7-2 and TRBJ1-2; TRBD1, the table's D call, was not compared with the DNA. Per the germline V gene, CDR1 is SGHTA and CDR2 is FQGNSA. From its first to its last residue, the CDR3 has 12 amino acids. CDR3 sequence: CASSFGQGAGTF.

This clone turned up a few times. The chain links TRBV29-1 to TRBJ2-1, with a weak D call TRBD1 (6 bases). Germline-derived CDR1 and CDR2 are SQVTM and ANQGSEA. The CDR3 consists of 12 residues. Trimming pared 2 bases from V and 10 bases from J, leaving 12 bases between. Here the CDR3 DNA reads TGCAGCGTTGAATGGACCGGACAGGAGCAGTTCTTC. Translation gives CSVEWTGQEQFF.

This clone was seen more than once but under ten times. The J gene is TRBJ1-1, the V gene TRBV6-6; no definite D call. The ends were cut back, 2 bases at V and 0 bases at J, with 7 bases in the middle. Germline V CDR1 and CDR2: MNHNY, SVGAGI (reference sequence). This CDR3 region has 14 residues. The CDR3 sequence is CASSYSEVNTEAFF. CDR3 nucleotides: TGTGCCAGCAGTTACAGCGAGGTGAACACTGAAGCTTTCTTT.